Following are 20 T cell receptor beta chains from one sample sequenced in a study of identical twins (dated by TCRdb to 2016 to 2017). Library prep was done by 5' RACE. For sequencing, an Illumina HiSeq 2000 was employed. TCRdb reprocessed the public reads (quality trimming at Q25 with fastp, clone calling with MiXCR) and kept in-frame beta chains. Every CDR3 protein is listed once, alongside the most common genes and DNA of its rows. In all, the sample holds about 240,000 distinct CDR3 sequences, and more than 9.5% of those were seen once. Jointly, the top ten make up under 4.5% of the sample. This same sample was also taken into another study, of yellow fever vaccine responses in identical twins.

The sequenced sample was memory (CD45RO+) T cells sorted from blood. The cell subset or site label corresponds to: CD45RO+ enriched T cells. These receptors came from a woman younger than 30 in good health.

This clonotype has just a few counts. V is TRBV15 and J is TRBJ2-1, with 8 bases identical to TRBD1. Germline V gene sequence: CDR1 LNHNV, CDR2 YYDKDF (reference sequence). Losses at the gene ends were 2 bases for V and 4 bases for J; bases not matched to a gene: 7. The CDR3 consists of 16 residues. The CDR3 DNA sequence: TGTGCCACCAGCAGATCCGACAGGGGATATTACAATGAGCAGTTCTTC. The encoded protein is CATSRSDRGYYNEQFF.

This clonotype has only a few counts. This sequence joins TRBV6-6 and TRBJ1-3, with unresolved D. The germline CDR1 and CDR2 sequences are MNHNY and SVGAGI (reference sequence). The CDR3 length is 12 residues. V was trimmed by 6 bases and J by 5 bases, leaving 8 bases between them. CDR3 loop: CASSEERNTIYF. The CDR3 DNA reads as TGTGCCAGCAGCGAGGAGAGAAACACCATATATTTT.

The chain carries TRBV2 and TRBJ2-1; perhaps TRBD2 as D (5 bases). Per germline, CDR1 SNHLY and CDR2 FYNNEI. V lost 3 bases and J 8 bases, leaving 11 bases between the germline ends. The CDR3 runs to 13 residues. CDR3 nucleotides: TGTGCCAGCAGTGAGGCGAGGCGGGATGAGCAGTTCTTC. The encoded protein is CASSEARRDEQFF.

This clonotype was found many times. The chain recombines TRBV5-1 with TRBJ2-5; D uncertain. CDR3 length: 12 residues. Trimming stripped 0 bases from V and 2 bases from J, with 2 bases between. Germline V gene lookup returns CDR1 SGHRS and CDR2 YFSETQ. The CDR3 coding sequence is TGCGCCAGCAGCTTGGAACAAGAGACCCAGTACTTC. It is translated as CASSLEQETQYF.

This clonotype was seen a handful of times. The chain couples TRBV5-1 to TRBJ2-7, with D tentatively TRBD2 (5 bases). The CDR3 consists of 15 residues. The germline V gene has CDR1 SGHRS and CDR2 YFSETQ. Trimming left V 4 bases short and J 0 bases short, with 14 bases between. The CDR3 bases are TGCGCCAGCAGCCCGGGCGGGCACATCTCCTACGAGCAGTACTTC. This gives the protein CASSPGGHISYEQYF.

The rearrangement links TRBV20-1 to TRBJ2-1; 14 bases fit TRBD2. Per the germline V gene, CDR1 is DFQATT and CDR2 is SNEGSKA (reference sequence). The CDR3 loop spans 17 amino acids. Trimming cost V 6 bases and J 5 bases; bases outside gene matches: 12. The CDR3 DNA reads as TGCAGTGCCCCGTTAAGGGGACTAGCGGGAGTTAACAATGAGCAGTTCTTC. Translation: CSAPLRGLAGVNNEQFF.

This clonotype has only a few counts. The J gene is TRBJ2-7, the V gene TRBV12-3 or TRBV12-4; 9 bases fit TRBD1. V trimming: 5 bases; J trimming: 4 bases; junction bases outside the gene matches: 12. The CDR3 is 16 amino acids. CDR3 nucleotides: TGTGCCAGCAGTCGTGTATCCGGGACAGGGCGATACGAGCAGTACTTC. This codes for CASSRVSGTGRYEQYF.

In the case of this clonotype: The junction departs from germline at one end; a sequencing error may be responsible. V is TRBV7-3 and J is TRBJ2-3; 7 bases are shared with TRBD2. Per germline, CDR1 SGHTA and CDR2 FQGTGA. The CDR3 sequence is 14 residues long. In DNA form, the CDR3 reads TGTGCCAGTAGCTTAGGACTAGACACAGAAACGCAGTATTTT. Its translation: CASSLGLDTETQYF.

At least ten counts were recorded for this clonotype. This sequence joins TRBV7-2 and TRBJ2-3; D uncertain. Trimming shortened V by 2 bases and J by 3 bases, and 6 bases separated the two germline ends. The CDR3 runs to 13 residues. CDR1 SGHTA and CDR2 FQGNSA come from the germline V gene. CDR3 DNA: TGTGCCAGCAGCTTAATGGCAACAGATACGCAGTATTTT. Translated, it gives CASSLMATDTQYF.

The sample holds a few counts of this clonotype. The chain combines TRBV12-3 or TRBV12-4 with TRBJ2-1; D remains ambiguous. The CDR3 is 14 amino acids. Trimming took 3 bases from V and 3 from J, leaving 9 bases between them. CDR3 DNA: TGTGCCAGCAGTTTGGGAAACTACTACAATGAGCAGTTCTTC. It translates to CASSLGNYYNEQFF.

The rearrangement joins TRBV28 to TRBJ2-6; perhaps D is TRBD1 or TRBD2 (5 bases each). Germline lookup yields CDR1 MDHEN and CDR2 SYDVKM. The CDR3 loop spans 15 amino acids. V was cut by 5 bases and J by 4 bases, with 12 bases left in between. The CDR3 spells CASSNPGAGANVLTF. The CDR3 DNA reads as TGTGCCAGCAGTAACCCCGGGGCCGGGGCCAACGTCCTGACTTTC.

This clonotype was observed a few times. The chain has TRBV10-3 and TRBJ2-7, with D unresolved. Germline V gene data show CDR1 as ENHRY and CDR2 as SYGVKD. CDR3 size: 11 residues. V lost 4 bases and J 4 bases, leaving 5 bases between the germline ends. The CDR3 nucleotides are TGTGCCATCAGTGTCGAGTACGAGCAGTACTTC. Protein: CAISVEYEQYF.

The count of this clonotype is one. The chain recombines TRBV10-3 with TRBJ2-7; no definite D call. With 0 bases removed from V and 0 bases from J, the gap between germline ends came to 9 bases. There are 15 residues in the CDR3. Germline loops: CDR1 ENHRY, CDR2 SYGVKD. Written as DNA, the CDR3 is TGTGCCATCAGTGAGTCGTTGGGCTCCTCCTACGAGCAGTACTTC. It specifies CAISESLGSSYEQYF.

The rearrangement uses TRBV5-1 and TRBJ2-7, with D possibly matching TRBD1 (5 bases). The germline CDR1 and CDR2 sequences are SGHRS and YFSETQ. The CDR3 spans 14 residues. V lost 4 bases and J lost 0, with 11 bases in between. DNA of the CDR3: TGCGCCAGCAGCAAACAGGTCTCCTCCTACGAGCAGTACTTC. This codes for CASSKQVSSYEQYF. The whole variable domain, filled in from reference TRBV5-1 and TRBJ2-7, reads KAGVTQTPRYLIKTRGQQVTLSCSPISGHRSVSWYQQTPGQGLQFLFEYFSETQRNKGNFPGRFSGRQFSNSRSEMNVSTLELGDSALYLCASSKQVSSYEQYFGPGTRLTVT.

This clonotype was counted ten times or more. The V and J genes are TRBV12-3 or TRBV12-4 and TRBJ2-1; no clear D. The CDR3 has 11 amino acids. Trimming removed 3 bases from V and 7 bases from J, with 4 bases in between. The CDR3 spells CASSFSNEQFF. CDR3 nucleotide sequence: TGTGCCAGCAGTTTTTCAAATGAGCAGTTCTTC.

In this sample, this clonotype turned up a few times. CDR3 in amino acids: CASSWGAGAGELFF. CDR3 bases: TGTGCCAGCAGCTGGGGGGCGGGTGCCGGGGAGCTGTTTTTT. The chain carries TRBV7-8 and TRBJ2-2; the D gene could be TRBD1 or TRBD2 (6 bases each). CDR1 and CDR2 (germline): SGHVS, FQNEAQ. V was trimmed by 4 bases and J by 6 bases, leaving 12 bases between them. This CDR3 contains 14 residues.

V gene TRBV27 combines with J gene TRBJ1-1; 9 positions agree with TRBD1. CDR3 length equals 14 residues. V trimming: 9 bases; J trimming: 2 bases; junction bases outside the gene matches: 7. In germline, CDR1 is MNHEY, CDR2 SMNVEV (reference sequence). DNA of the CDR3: TGTGCCAGTGAACGGGACAGGGTTAACACTGAAGCTTTCTTT. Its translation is CASERDRVNTEAFF.

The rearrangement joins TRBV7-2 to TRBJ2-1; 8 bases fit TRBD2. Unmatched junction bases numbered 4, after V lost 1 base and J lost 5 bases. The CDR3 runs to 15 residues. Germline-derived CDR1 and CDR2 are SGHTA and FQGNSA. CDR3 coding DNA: TGTGCCAGCAGCTTAGTCCCGGGGGGGCACAATGAGCAGTTCTTC. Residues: CASSLVPGGHNEQFF. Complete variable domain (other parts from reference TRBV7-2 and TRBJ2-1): GAGVSQSPSNKVTEKGKDVELRCDPISGHTALYWYRQSLGQGLEFLIYFQGNSAPDKSGLPSDRFSAERTGGSVSTLTIQRTQQEDSAVYLCASSLVPGGHNEQFFGPGTRLTVL.

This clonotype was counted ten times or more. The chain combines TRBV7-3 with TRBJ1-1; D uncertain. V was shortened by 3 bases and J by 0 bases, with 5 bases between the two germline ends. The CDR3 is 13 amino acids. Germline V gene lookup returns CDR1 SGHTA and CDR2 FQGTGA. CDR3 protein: CASSFEVNTEAFF. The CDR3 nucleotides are TGTGCCAGCAGCTTTGAGGTGAACACTGAAGCTTTCTTT.

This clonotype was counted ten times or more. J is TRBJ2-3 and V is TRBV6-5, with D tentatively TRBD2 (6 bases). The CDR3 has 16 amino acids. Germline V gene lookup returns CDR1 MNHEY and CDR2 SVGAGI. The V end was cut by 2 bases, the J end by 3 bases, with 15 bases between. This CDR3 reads CASSYRPGGMTDTQYF. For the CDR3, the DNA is TGTGCCAGCAGTTACCGGCCTGGGGGGATGACAGATACGCAGTATTTT.